This T cell receptor (beta chain) was sequenced for a study of T-cell reconstitution after alpha-beta-depleted transplantation in children. Study-level findings and limits: Some patients owed their high day-60 TCRbeta diversity to surviving recipient T cells and thymic progenitors.

The CDR3 consists of 15 residues. Germline assignment: CDR1 MNHNS and CDR2 SASEGT. Trimming stripped 6 bases from V and 6 bases from J, with 18 bases between. It was with unique molecular identifiers that the TCRbeta library was prepared. TCRdb re-analysed the PCR reads in MiXCR, keeping a single row per CDR3 protein. Of 450,000 to 550,000 distinct CDR3 sequences in the sample, more than 9.5% were seen once. This clonotype was seen a handful of times. The antigen remains unidentified. Sequenced here: PBMCs, mostly from graft donor cells, sampled 180 days after TCRalphabeta/CD19-depleted stem cell transplant. The chain employs TRBV6-1 and TRBJ2-1; D gene unclear. The receptor was derived from a female patient aged 2-9 years who had a stem cell transplant for aplastic anemia, so the T cells may come from the graft donor. The CDR3 here is CASSTYLGSGNEQFF. CDR3 in DNA: TGTGCCAGCAGCACATACTTAGGGTCGGGCAATGAGCAGTTCTTC.